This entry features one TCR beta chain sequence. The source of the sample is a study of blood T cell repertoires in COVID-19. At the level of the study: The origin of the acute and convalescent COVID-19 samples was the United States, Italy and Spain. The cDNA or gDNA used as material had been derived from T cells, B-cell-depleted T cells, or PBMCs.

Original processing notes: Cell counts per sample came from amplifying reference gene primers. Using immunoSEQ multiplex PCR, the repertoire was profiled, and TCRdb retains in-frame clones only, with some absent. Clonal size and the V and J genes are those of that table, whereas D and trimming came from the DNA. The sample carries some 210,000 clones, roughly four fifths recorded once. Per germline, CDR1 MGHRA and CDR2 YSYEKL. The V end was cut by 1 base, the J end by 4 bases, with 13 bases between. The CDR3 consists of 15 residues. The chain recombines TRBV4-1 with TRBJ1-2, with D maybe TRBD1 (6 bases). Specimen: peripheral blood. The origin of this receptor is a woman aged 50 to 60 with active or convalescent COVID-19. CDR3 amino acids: CASSQGWGPGYGYTF. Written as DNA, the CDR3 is TGCGCCAGCAGCCAAGGTTGGGGGCCCGGCTATGGCTACACCTTC.